The rows below give T cell receptor beta chains drawn from one sample of a study of CD8+ T cells in alopecia areata. Libraries were prepared by immunoSEQ multiplex PCR; TCRdb keeps only in-frame clonotypes and omits some of them. This sample has roughly 230,000 clones, with approximately 45% found just once. Sample: CD4+ T cells sorted from blood, taken at roughly week 36, from a patient treated with tofacitinib. The source of these receptors is a human donor with alopecia areata. Both conserved end residues are part of each CDR3. Fields, in order: V gene, D gene, J gene, clone size, CDR3 protein, CDR3 DNA. A D gene is named only where the DNA matches it firmly. Part of the rows lack a size; the others show once, few, many or a class for expanded clones.

v_call: TRBV10-3; d_call: NA; j_call: TRBJ2-4; clone_size: NA; cdr3_aa: CAISEGEQNIQYF; cdr3_nt: TGTGCCATCAGTGAAGGGGAGCAAAACATTCAGTACTTC
v_call: TRBV29-1; d_call: NA; j_call: TRBJ1-1; clone_size: few; cdr3_aa: CSAVEGFKNTEAFF; cdr3_nt: TGCAGCGCTGTGGAGGGATTTAAGAACACTGAAGCTTTCTTT
v_call: TRBV5-1; d_call: NA; j_call: TRBJ2-2; clone_size: NA; cdr3_aa: CASSRDNTGELFF; cdr3_nt: TGCGCCAGCAGCCGGGACAACACCGGGGAGCTGTTTTTT
v_call: TRBV28; d_call: TRBD2; j_call: TRBJ2-1; clone_size: few; cdr3_aa: CASTRLAGDYEQFF; cdr3_nt: TGTGCCAGCACCCGACTAGCGGGAGATTATGAGCAGTTCTTC
v_call: TRBV30; d_call: NA; j_call: TRBJ1-2; clone_size: NA; cdr3_aa: CAWSLMGGYGYTF; cdr3_nt: TGTGCCTGGAGTCTAATGGGAGGATATGGCTACACCTTC
v_call: TRBV7-2; d_call: NA; j_call: TRBJ2-7; clone_size: few; cdr3_aa: CASSLKHEQYF; cdr3_nt: TGTGCCAGCAGCTTAAAGCACGAGCAGTACTTC
v_call: TRBV6-6; d_call: NA; j_call: TRBJ2-7; clone_size: NA; cdr3_aa: CASSYQGGGEQYF; cdr3_nt: TGTGCCAGCAGTTACCAGGGTGGTGGCGAGCAGTACTTC
v_call: TRBV30; d_call: NA; j_call: TRBJ2-1; clone_size: many; cdr3_aa: CAWSGISYNEQFF; cdr3_nt: TGTGCCTGGAGCGGGATTTCCTACAATGAGCAGTTCTTC
v_call: TRBV5-6; d_call: NA; j_call: TRBJ2-5; clone_size: NA; cdr3_aa: CASSSRQIQETQYF; cdr3_nt: TGTGCCAGCAGCTCAAGACAGATCCAAGAGACCCAGTACTTC
v_call: TRBV30; d_call: NA; j_call: TRBJ2-3; clone_size: NA; cdr3_aa: CAWRITGSADTQYF; cdr3_nt: TGTGCCTGGAGAATTACCGGTAGCGCAGATACGCAGTATTTT
v_call: TRBV4-3; d_call: TRBD1; j_call: TRBJ1-1; clone_size: NA; cdr3_aa: CASSQTGVGTEAFF; cdr3_nt: TGCGCCAGCAGCCAGACAGGGGTGGGCACTGAAGCTTTCTTT
v_call: TRBV19; d_call: NA; j_call: TRBJ2-1; clone_size: NA; cdr3_aa: CATKQGSSYNEQFF; cdr3_nt: TGTGCCACGAAACAGGGATCGTCCTACAATGAGCAGTTCTTC
v_call: TRBV29-1; d_call: NA; j_call: TRBJ2-1; clone_size: NA; cdr3_aa: CSVLTGIIREQFF; cdr3_nt: TGCAGCGTTCTCACCGGGATCATCAGGGAGCAGTTCTTC
v_call: TRBV6-5; d_call: TRBD2; j_call: TRBJ2-1; clone_size: few; cdr3_aa: CASSPSGRSYNEQFF; cdr3_nt: TGTGCCAGCAGCCCGAGCGGGAGATCCTACAATGAGCAGTTCTTC
v_call: TRBV25-1; d_call: TRBD2; j_call: TRBJ2-5; clone_size: NA; cdr3_aa: CASSVAGGGETQYF; cdr3_nt: TGTGCCAGCAGTGTAGCGGGAGGAGGGGAGACCCAGTACTTC
v_call: TRBV30; d_call: NA; j_call: TRBJ1-5; clone_size: few; cdr3_aa: CAWGGTLSNQPQHF; cdr3_nt: TGTGCCTGGGGCGGGACACTTAGCAATCAGCCCCAGCATTTT
v_call: TRBV29-1; d_call: TRBD1; j_call: TRBJ2-7; clone_size: few; cdr3_aa: CSVDTGGKQYF; cdr3_nt: TGCAGCGTTGATACAGGGGGCAAGCAGTACTTC
v_call: TRBV6-5; d_call: NA; j_call: TRBJ1-5; clone_size: NA; cdr3_aa: CASSERSGVIQPQHF; cdr3_nt: TGTGCCAGCAGCGAGCGGTCAGGGGTCATTCAGCCCCAGCATTTT
v_call: TRBV4-1; d_call: NA; j_call: TRBJ2-3; clone_size: NA; cdr3_aa: CASSPSFPVDTQYF; cdr3_nt: TGCGCCAGCAGCCCATCTTTTCCGGTGGATACGCAGTATTTT
v_call: TRBV7-2; d_call: NA; j_call: TRBJ2-7; clone_size: NA; cdr3_aa: CASSLRSEYAGEQYF; cdr3_nt: TGTGCCAGCAGCCTCCGGAGTGAGTACGCGGGCGAGCAGTACTTC
v_call: TRBV29-1; d_call: NA; j_call: TRBJ2-5; clone_size: NA; cdr3_aa: CSVESGLQETQYF; cdr3_nt: TGCAGCGTTGAATCCGGCCTACAAGAGACCCAGTACTTC
v_call: TRBV5-6; d_call: NA; j_call: TRBJ2-7; clone_size: many; cdr3_aa: CASARPGSNEQYF; cdr3_nt: TGTGCCAGCGCCCGCCCGGGATCGAATGAGCAGTACTTC
v_call: TRBV9; d_call: TRBD1; j_call: TRBJ2-3; clone_size: NA; cdr3_aa: CASSVETGNTDTQYF; cdr3_nt: TGTGCCAGCAGCGTAGAGACAGGGAACACAGATACGCAGTATTTT
v_call: TRBV5-1; d_call: TRBD1; j_call: TRBJ1-2; clone_size: NA; cdr3_aa: CASSWDRGSYGYTF; cdr3_nt: TGCGCCAGCAGCTGGGACAGGGGTAGCTATGGCTACACCTTC
v_call: TRBV20-1; d_call: NA; j_call: TRBJ1-2; clone_size: NA; cdr3_aa: CSARDPMSYTF; cdr3_nt: TGCAGTGCTAGAGATCCGATGAGCTACACCTTC
v_call: TRBV18; d_call: NA; j_call: TRBJ1-2; clone_size: many; cdr3_aa: CASSPQDYYGYTF; cdr3_nt: TGTGCCAGCTCACCCCAGGACTACTATGGCTACACCTTC
v_call: TRBV2; d_call: NA; j_call: TRBJ2-7; clone_size: once; cdr3_aa: CASSEGFQRTYEQYF; cdr3_nt: TGTGCCAGCAGTGAAGGGTTTCAGAGAACCTACGAGCAGTACTTC
v_call: TRBV6-5; d_call: NA; j_call: TRBJ2-2; clone_size: NA; cdr3_aa: CASSYSFQGTGELFF; cdr3_nt: TGTGCCAGCAGTTACTCTTTCCAGGGCACCGGGGAGCTGTTTTTT
v_call: TRBV2; d_call: NA; j_call: TRBJ1-5; clone_size: NA; cdr3_aa: CASRGRDFDQPQHF; cdr3_nt: TGTGCCAGCCGTGGTAGGGACTTCGACCAGCCCCAGCATTTT
v_call: TRBV7-9; d_call: TRBD1; j_call: TRBJ2-6; clone_size: NA; cdr3_aa: CASSLVDRLPGANVLTF; cdr3_nt: TGTGCCAGCAGCTTAGTGGACAGGCTCCCCGGGGCCAACGTCCTGACTTTC
v_call: TRBV30; d_call: TRBD2; j_call: TRBJ2-2; clone_size: NA; cdr3_aa: CAWRLRGGTGELFF; cdr3_nt: TGTGCCTGGAGGCTCCGGGGGGGCACCGGGGAGCTGTTTTTT
v_call: TRBV15; d_call: NA; j_call: TRBJ2-5; clone_size: NA; cdr3_aa: CATSRGYLHSPWGQETQYF; cdr3_nt: TGTGCCACCAGCAGAGGGTACCTACACTCCCCCTGGGGCCAAGAGACCCAGTACTTC
v_call: TRBV9; d_call: NA; j_call: TRBJ2-7; clone_size: NA; cdr3_aa: CASSPRSGRGEQYF; cdr3_nt: TGTGCCAGCAGCCCTCGGTCGGGAAGGGGCGAGCAGTACTTC
v_call: TRBV18; d_call: NA; j_call: TRBJ1-1; clone_size: NA; cdr3_aa: CASSVLQGTEAFF; cdr3_nt: TGTGCCAGCTCAGTTTTGCAGGGCACTGAAGCTTTCTTT
v_call: TRBV29-1; d_call: TRBD2; j_call: TRBJ2-5; clone_size: NA; cdr3_aa: CSLTSGSGETQYF; cdr3_nt: TGCAGCTTGACTAGCGGGAGCGGTGAGACCCAGTACTTC
v_call: TRBV28; d_call: NA; j_call: TRBJ2-7; clone_size: NA; cdr3_aa: CASSLLGQGYEQYF; cdr3_nt: TGTGCCAGCAGTTTATTGGGGCAGGGCTACGAGCAGTACTTC
v_call: TRBV27; d_call: TRBD2; j_call: TRBJ2-1; clone_size: NA; cdr3_aa: CASSTRLAFYNEQFF; cdr3_nt: TGTGCCAGCAGTACCCGACTAGCGTTTTACAATGAGCAGTTCTTC
v_call: TRBV9; d_call: NA; j_call: TRBJ2-1; clone_size: NA; cdr3_aa: CASSQYNEQFF; cdr3_nt: TGTGCCAGCAGCCAGTACAATGAGCAGTTCTTC
v_call: TRBV2; d_call: NA; j_call: TRBJ1-2; clone_size: NA; cdr3_aa: CASSASDLDYGYTF; cdr3_nt: TGTGCCAGCAGTGCATCCGATCTTGATTATGGCTACACCTTC
v_call: TRBV29-1; d_call: NA; j_call: TRBJ1-2; clone_size: few; cdr3_aa: CSVEDLAQGYTF; cdr3_nt: TGCAGCGTTGAAGATCTTGCGCAGGGCTACACCTTC
v_call: TRBV28; d_call: TRBD1; j_call: TRBJ2-1; clone_size: NA; cdr3_aa: CASSFPTGQGARNEQFF; cdr3_nt: TGTGCCAGCAGTTTCCCCACGGGACAGGGGGCGAGGAATGAGCAGTTCTTC
v_call: TRBV28; d_call: TRBD2; j_call: TRBJ2-3; clone_size: many; cdr3_aa: CASSLRLAGGPGTQYF; cdr3_nt: TGTGCCAGCAGTCTCCGACTAGCGGGAGGGCCGGGTACGCAGTATTTT
v_call: TRBV30; d_call: NA; j_call: TRBJ2-2; clone_size: NA; cdr3_aa: CAWKFGQNTGELFF; cdr3_nt: TGTGCCTGGAAATTCGGGCAGAACACCGGGGAGCTGTTTTTT
v_call: TRBV21-1; d_call: NA; j_call: TRBJ1-2; clone_size: few; cdr3_aa: CASSKARGYTF; cdr3_nt: TGTGCCAGCAGCAAAGCCCGAGGCTACACCTTC
v_call: TRBV29-1; d_call: NA; j_call: TRBJ2-1; clone_size: NA; cdr3_aa: CSVERPGHNEQFF; cdr3_nt: TGCAGCGTTGAAAGGCCAGGCCACAATGAGCAGTTCTTC